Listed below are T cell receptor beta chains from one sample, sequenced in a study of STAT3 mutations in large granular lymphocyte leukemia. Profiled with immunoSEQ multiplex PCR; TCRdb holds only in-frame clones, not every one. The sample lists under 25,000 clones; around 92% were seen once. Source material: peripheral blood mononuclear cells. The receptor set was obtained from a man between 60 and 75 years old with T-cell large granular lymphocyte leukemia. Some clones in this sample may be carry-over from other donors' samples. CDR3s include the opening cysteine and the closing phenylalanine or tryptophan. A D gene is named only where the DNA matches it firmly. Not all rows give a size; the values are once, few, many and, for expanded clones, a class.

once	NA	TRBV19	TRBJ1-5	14	TGTGCCAGTATAGACAGTCCTAGCAATCAGCCCCAGCATTTT	CASIDSPSNQPQHF
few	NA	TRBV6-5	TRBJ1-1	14	TGTGCCAGCAAAACCTCCAGGGTCGACACTGAAGCTTTCTTT	CASKTSRVDTEAFF
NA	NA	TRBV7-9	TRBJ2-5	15	TGTGCCAGCAGCTCCCGGGGGGCGGGAACAGAGACCCAGTACTTC	CASSSRGAGTETQYF
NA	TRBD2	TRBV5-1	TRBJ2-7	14	TGCGCCAGCGCCAGAGAGCGGGAACAGGACGAGCAGTACTTC	CASAREREQDEQYF
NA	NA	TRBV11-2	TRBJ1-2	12	TGTGCCAGCAGCTCGACAGGCTATGGCTACACCTTC	CASSSTGYGYTF
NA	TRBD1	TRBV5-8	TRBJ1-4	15	TGTGCCAGCAGCCCGGGACAGATCCTGAATGAAAAACTGTTTTTT	CASSPGQILNEKLFF
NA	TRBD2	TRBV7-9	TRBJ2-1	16	TGTGCCAGCAGCTTAAGCCTAGCGGGGGCTTACAATGAGCAGTTCTTC	CASSLSLAGAYNEQFF
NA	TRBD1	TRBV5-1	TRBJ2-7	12	TGCGCCAGCAGCTTGGAGAGGGGGCGCGAGTACTTC	CASSLERGREYF
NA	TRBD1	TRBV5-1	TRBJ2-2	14	TGCGCCAGCAGCTTGTTCCAGGGGGCGATGGAGCTGTTTTTT	CASSLFQGAMELFF
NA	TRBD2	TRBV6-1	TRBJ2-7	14	TGTGCCGCCCCAGTCGCGGGGGGGGACTACGAGCAGTACTTC	CAAPVAGGDYEQYF
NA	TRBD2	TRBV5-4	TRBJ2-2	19	TGTGCCAGCAGCTTTGGGGTGACTAGCGGGAGGAGCAACACCGGGGAGCTGTTTTTT	CASSFGVTSGRSNTGELFF
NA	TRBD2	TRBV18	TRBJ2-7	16	TGTGCCAGCTCACCTGGACCGGGACTAGCGACGTACGAGCAGTACTTC	CASSPGPGLATYEQYF
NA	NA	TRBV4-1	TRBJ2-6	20	TGCGCCAGCAGCCGCGTCCGAGGGGACACCCTTAGCTCTGGGGCCAACGTCCTGACTTTC	CASSRVRGDTLSSGANVLTF
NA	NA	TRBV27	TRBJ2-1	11	TGTGCCAGCAGTTTATCGGGTGAGCAGTTCTTC	CASSLSGEQFF
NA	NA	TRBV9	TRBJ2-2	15	TGTGCCAGCAGCGTAGCACTGGGGAACGGCGGGGAGCTGTTTTTT	CASSVALGNGGELFF
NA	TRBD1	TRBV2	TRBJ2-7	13	TGTGCCAGCAGACGGACAGGCGTCTACGAGCAGTACTTC	CASRRTGVYEQYF
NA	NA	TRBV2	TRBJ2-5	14	TGTGCCAGCACTCCCGTCGTAGAGCAAGAGACCCAGTACTTC	CASTPVVEQETQYF
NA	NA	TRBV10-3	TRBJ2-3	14	TGTGCCATCATGGGAGGTAGGGACACAGATACGCAGTATTTT	CAIMGGRDTDTQYF
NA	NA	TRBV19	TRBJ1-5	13	TGTGCCGCTGCAGGGGTTGGCGATCAGCCCCAGCATTTT	CAAAGVGDQPQHF
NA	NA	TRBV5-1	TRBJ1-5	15	TGCGCCAGCAGCTTAAACACAGCTAGCAATCAGCCCCAGCATTTT	CASSLNTASNQPQHF
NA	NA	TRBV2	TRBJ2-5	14	TGTGCCAGCAGTGAAACGGCTAGCCAAGAGACCCAGTACTTC	CASSETASQETQYF
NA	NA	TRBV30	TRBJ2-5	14	TGTGCCTGGAGTGTGATTGGGGGCCGGGAGACCCAGTACTTC	CAWSVIGGRETQYF
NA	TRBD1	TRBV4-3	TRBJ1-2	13	TGCGCCAGCAGCCGGACAGGGGGCAATGGCTACACCTTC	CASSRTGGNGYTF
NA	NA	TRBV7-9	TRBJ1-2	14	TGTGCCAGCAGCCCGGGGGACGGCGACTATGGCTACACCTTC	CASSPGDGDYGYTF